One TCR beta chain is described in this entry. Individuals drawn from 24 US areas were about 18 to 95 years old. Cohort 3 recovered donors had two negative PCRs, clearance, or symptom resolution. Per the germline V gene, CDR1 is SGHKS and CDR2 is YYEKEE (reference sequence). This CDR3 is 16 amino acids long. Trimming left V 0 bases short and J 0 bases short, with 9 bases between. Authors' data handling: Scientists estimated how many nucleated cells there were by amplifying reference gene primers. Profiled with immunoSEQ multiplex PCR; TCRdb holds only in-frame clones, not every one. V and J calls plus clone size are reproduced from that table; the DNA served to infer D and trimming. The sample comprises 450,000 to 500,000 clones, roughly nine tenths of which are singletons, and 7% to 10% rests with the top ten. The sample belongs to a study of blood T cell repertoires in COVID-19. Study at large: Some COVID-19 samples were acute and others convalescent; all came from the United States, Italy and Spain.

The sample was PBMCs or T cells enriched from blood (not recorded which). V is TRBV5-5 and J is TRBJ2-2; TRBD2 is a possible D gene (5 bases). The receptor comes from a woman in her sixties who had recovered from COVID-19. CDR3 loop: CASSLAPGTNTGELFF. DNA of the CDR3: TGTGCCAGCAGCTTGGCCCCGGGAACGAACACCGGGGAGCTGTTTTTT.